Listed below are T cell receptor beta chains from one sample, sequenced in a study of T cells in tumors and immune-related adverse events. Libraries were prepared by immunoSEQ multiplex PCR; TCRdb keeps only in-frame clonotypes and omits some of them. The sample shows roughly 4,700 clones, 65% of them seen only once. This specimen consisted of gut tissue, obtained from a patient treated with anti-PD-1 therapy. Receptors originate from a female donor with metastatic renal cell carcinoma. CDR3s include the opening cysteine and the closing phenylalanine or tryptophan. A D gene is named only where the DNA matches it firmly. Where a row states a size, it is once, few, many or the class of an expanded clone; other rows omit it.

>TRBV4-1|few|.|TRBJ2-1
TGCGCCAGCCGCAACTACAATGAGCAGTTCTTC
CASRNYNEQFF
>TRBV10-1|few|TRBD2|TRBJ2-7
TGCGCCAGCAGTGAGGGATCGTCGGGGACTAGCGGGAAAGGTTATCTCTACGAGCAGTACTTC
CASSEGSSGTSGKGYLYEQYF
>TRBV11-3|.|.|TRBJ2-3
TGTGCCAGCAGCTTATCACCTAGGGATGCGCAGTATTTT
CASSLSPRDAQYF
>TRBV15|few|.|TRBJ2-2
TGTGCCACCAGCAGGACCGGGTGGGACACCGGGGAGCTGTTTTTT
CATSRTGWDTGELFF
>TRBV4-2|.|.|TRBJ1-1
TGTGCCAGCAGCCAAGTTTCCAGTGTGAACACTGAAGCTTTCTTT
CASSQVSSVNTEAFF
>TRBV2|few|.|TRBJ1-2
TGTGCCAGCAGTGCGGAAATCTATGGCTACACCTTC
CASSAEIYGYTF
>TRBV19|.|TRBD2|TRBJ2-1
TGTGCCAGTAGTCAACTAGCGGGGGAGGACAATGAGCAGTTCTTC
CASSQLAGEDNEQFF
>TRBV5-6|.|TRBD1|TRBJ1-5
TGTGCCAGCAGCTGGACAGGGGTCGGTCAGCCCCAGCATTTT
CASSWTGVGQPQHF
>TRBV28|.|.|TRBJ1-1
TGTGCCAGCACCTCCCCCAACACTGAAGCTTTCTTT
CASTSPNTEAFF
>TRBV5-1|few|TRBD1|TRBJ2-2
TGCGCCAGCAGCTTTGACAGGGCAGGCACCGGGGAGCTGTTTTTT
CASSFDRAGTGELFF